This record looks at one T cell receptor beta chain sequence and its context. Its antigen is not known. The sample originates from a study of T cell repertoires in aging, cancer and after chemotherapy. Turning to the study itself: Patients with chronic lymphocytic leukemia were sampled before and after fludarabine- or bendamustine-based chemotherapy. Overall study findings and caveats: Median generation probability rose over the chemotherapy interval in each cancer cohort, suggesting rebound thymic output.

The V and J ends lost 3 bases and 5 bases respectively, with 3 bases between them. CDR1 is SGHAT and CDR2 is FQNNGV in the germline V gene. The CDR3 is made up of 11 amino acids. TCR beta rearrangements were amplified from peripheral blood genomic DNA. A mixed TRB-A/B primer pool amplified rearranged TRB by multiplex touch-down PCR. One entry per CDR3 protein results from TCRdb running MiXCR on the multiplex PCR reads. The sample contains roughly 6,200 distinct CDR3 sequences, about 30% of which appear only once. Sequencing input: blood. This TCR was sampled from a human donor with a blood cancer. The gene calls are TRBV11-2 and TRBJ2-3; no definite D call. In nucleotides, the CDR3 is TGTGCCAGCAGCTTTATAGATACGCAGTATTTT. Its translation: CASSFIDTQYF.